These 16 T cell receptor delta chains were sequenced from one sample in a study of γδ T cells in repeated Plasmodium falciparum infection (dated by TCRdb to the early 2020s). For bulk TCR repertoire analysis, Vgamma9/Vdelta2+ and Vdelta2-negative gammadelta T cell populations were flow-sorted out of peripheral blood mononuclear cells. Library preparation was by multiplex PCR. Sequencing took place on an Illumina MiSeq. TCRdb reran clone calling on the public reads with CATT; rows sharing one DNA sequence were then combined. This sample lists about 51,000 delta-chain clones; roughly 2% were detected once. Of the sample, roughly 25% is held by the ten largest clones. Sequencing was carried out using gamma-delta T cells from blood. These receptors were collected from a pool of human donors (malaria-infected and uninfected, not separated).

As regards this clone: A far larger clone differs by one base, so this is likely a read error. Other DNA sequences within the sample encode an identical CDR3. The chain uses TRDV2 and TRDJ1; D gene unclear. In the absence of a J gene in TCRdb, the DNA was matched to germline to assign it here. There are 15 residues in the CDR3. Germline CDR1 GEAIGNYY, CDR2 EKD. CDR3 sequence reads: CACDTKGLNTDKLIF. In DNA form, the CDR3 reads TGTGCTTGTGACACCAAGGGGTTAAACACCGATAAACTCATCTTT.

This clone turned up a few times. This likely stems from a read error, as it lies one base from a far larger clone. Other DNA sequences in the sample encode the same CDR3. The chain recombines TRDV1 with TRDJ1; 10 bases line up with TRDD3. TCRdb is silent on the J gene; assignment here came from matching the DNA to germline. From germline, CDR1 is TSWWSYY and CDR2 QGS. J was trimmed by 5 bases and V by 1 base; bases with no gene match: 19. CDR3 length: 20 amino acids. The CDR3 DNA reads TGTGCTCTTGGGGAACGACCCCCCCGCTGGGGGATATATTCCACTGATAAACTCATCTTT. It encodes CALGERPPRWGIYSTDKLIF.

This clone was detected many times. The translation of this DNA and the TCRdb protein of a much larger clone differ at residue 5, probably owing to a read error; the protein shown here is translated from the DNA. V gene TRAV38-2/DV8 combines with J gene TRDJ1; 11 nucleotides line up with TRDD3. TCRdb does not report a J gene; here it was assigned by matching the DNA to germline references. From germline, CDR1 is TSESDYY and CDR2 QEAYKQQN. This CDR3 is 21 amino acids long. V trimming: 4 bases; J trimming: 5 bases; junction bases outside the gene matches: 25. In DNA form, the CDR3 reads TGTGCTTATAGGGGCGCTCTCTTACTTTTCGCTCTGGGGGATACACAGGATAAACTCATCTTT. Encoded protein: CAYRGALLLFALGDTQDKLIF.

This clone was picked up a small number of times. The translation of this DNA and the TCRdb protein of a much larger clone differ at residue 19, probably owing to a read error; the protein shown here is translated from the DNA. V usage is TRDV1 and J usage is TRDJ1; tentative D call: TRDD3 (8 bases). TCRdb records no J gene; here it was assigned by comparing the DNA to germline. This CDR3 contains 30 residues. Trimming pared 0 bases from V and 6 bases from J, leaving 59 bases between. Germline V gene sequence: CDR1 TSWWSYY, CDR2 QGS. CDR3 sequence reads: CALGELTPKAFLLDIVVRHTGGHAIYKLIF. The CDR3 bases are TGTGCTCTTGGGGAACTGACCCCTAAAGCTTTCCTACTAGATATAGTGGTGCGGCATACTGGGGGCCACGCCATTTATAAACTCATCTTT.

This clone was seen many times. A far larger clone is just one base off, so this is likely a read error. V usage is TRDV2 and J usage is TRDJ1, with 8 bases matching TRDD3. Losses at the gene ends were 1 base for V and 11 bases for J; bases not matched to a gene: 14. There are 15 residues in the CDR3. The germline V gene has CDR1 GEAIGNYY and CDR2 EKD. The CDR3 coding sequence is TGTGCCTGTGACACGGTAGGGCTGGGGGACCGTGACCTCATCTTT. Translation: CACDTVGLGDRDLIF.

This clone was seen a few times. TCRdb lists the protein of a much larger clone for this DNA, which differs at residue 6, so this is likely a read error; the protein given here is translated from the DNA itself. This sequence joins TRDV2 and TRDJ1; 8 bases agree with TRDD3. This CDR3 comprises 17 residues. V lost 0 bases, J lost 0 bases, and 8 bases stayed unmatched. The germline V gene has CDR1 GEAIGNYY and CDR2 EKD. The DNA of the CDR3 is TGTGCCTGTGACACCTCACTGGGGGGGGAGAACACCGATAAACTCATCTTT. It yields the protein CACDTSLGGENTDKLIF.

This clone is deemed medium-sized. This sequence joins TRDV3 and TRDJ1, with 11 bases aligning to TRDD3. J lost 0 bases, V lost 5 bases, and 20 bases had no gene match. CDR3 length: 19 amino acids. CDR1 TVYSNPD and CDR2 GDNSRS come from the germline V gene (reference sequence). CDR3 sequence reads: CALSLVLVLGDIYTDKLIF. The CDR3 coding sequence is TGTGCCCTCTCTTTAGTTCTTGTACTGGGGGATATTTACACCGATAAACTCATCTTT.

As concerns this clone: A far more abundant clone sits one base away, making this likely a read error. Other DNA sequences in this specimen translate into the identical CDR3. The rearrangement links TRDV1 to TRDJ1; D is perhaps TRDD2 or TRDD3 (7 bases each). Germline CDR1 and CDR2: TSWWSYY and QGS. V was clipped by 7 bases and J by 1 base, with 37 bases between them. CDR3 length: 22 amino acids. The CDR3 protein is CALESALGLPWVWGRGTDKLIF. The CDR3 coding sequence is TGTGCTCTTGAATCCGCGCTTGGCCTTCCTTGGGTGTGGGGGAGGGGCACCGATAAACTCATCTTT.

In its sample, this clone was seen a few times. The protein given by TCRdb reflects a much larger clone and differs at residue 4 from this DNA's translation, likely from a read error; the protein shown is the DNA's translation. This chain links TRDV1 with TRDJ1, with TRDD3 matching over 8 bases. TCRdb gives no J gene; it was assigned here by matching the DNA to germline. Germline CDR1 and CDR2: TSWWSYY and QGS. CDR3 length: 26 residues. CDR3 amino acids: CALREMFPAFRRSLYWGRLPTDKLIF. For the CDR3, the DNA is TGTGCTCTTAGGGAAATGTTTCCCGCCTTCCGGCGATCCCTTTACTGGGGGCGCCTTCCCACCGATAAACTCATCTTT.

This clone showed up just a few times. The protein TCRdb gives is from a much larger clone and does not agree with this DNA's translation at residue 11, likely a read error; the protein shown here comes from the DNA. The chain joins TRDV1 to TRDJ1; 9 positions match TRDD3. Here the J gene came from matching the DNA to germline, since TCRdb omits it. J gave up 0 bases and V 2 bases, and 10 bases lay outside the gene matches. Germline-derived CDR1 and CDR2 are TSWWSYY and QGS. The CDR3 spans 18 residues. The CDR3 spells CALGERGGYLRHTDKLIF. CDR3 in DNA: TGTGCTCTTGGGGAAAGAGGGGGATACCTTCGTCACACCGATAAACTCATCTTT.

This clone was observed many times. It may be a read error: a sequence one base away is much more abundant. The J gene is TRDJ1, the V gene TRDV2; 9 positions match TRDD3. Because TCRdb records no J gene, it was assigned here through a match of the DNA to germline. From germline, CDR1 is GEAIGNYY and CDR2 EKD. The CDR3 is 15 amino acids. The CDR3 reads CACDDLGDAGYKLIF. DNA for the CDR3: TGCGCCTGTGACGACCTGGGGGATGCGGGCTATAAACTCATCTTT.

This clone has just a few counts. This DNA's translation and the protein TCRdb lists, from a much larger clone, do not match at residue 9, likely due to a read error; the protein shown is translated from the DNA. The rearrangement joins TRDV1 to TRDJ1, with TRDD3 identical over 10 bases. Here the J gene came from matching the DNA to germline, since TCRdb omits it. The CDR3 runs 21 residues. V trimming: 3 bases; J trimming: 4 bases; junction bases outside the gene matches: 23. The germline V gene has CDR1 TSWWSYY and CDR2 QGS. CDR3 protein: CALGDPSPCWGIGSRLDKLIF. The CDR3 DNA is TGTGCTCTTGGGGATCCTTCCCCATGCTGGGGGATAGGTAGTCGACTCGATAAACTCATCTTT.

This clone was counted between two and nine times. The TCRdb protein comes from a much larger clone and disagrees with this DNA's translation at residue 17, likely due to a read error; the protein given here is derived from the DNA. Here the CDR3 DNA reads TGTGCTCTTGGGGAACCGTATATCCTACTTTCCGTACTGGGGGCCCCTAGGTGGGGATACACCGATAAACTCATCTTT. Its protein is CALGEPYILLSVLGAPRWGYTDKLIF. This chain connects TRDV1 to TRDJ1; the match to TRDD3 covers 8 bases. Because TCRdb records no J gene, it was assigned here through a match of the DNA to germline. With V trimmed by 1 base and J by 0 bases, 34 bases remained unmatched. This CDR3 has 26 amino acids. The V gene's germline CDR1 is TSWWSYY and CDR2 QGS.

In this sample, this clone turned up a few times. Given a far larger clone just one base away, this is likely a sequencing read error. This same CDR3 is encoded by further DNA sequences in the sample. The V and J genes are TRDV1 and TRDJ1; TRDD2 might be the D (6 bases). In the absence of a J gene in TCRdb, the DNA was matched to germline to assign it here. The V end lost 3 bases, the J end lost 0 bases, and 32 bases lay between the germline ends. In germline, CDR1 is TSWWSYY, CDR2 QGS. CDR3 length equals 22 residues. CDR3 in DNA: TGTGCTCTTGGGGACGCCCCTTCTTCCTTAATCCACCTAATCCAGTACACCGATAAACTCATCTTT. This translates into CALGDAPSSLIHLIQYTDKLIF.

This clone showed up many times. TCRdb attributes to this sequence the protein of a much larger clone, which differs from the DNA translation at residue 10; a read error is likely, and the protein displayed is translated from the DNA. V is TRDV1 and J is TRDJ1, with 7 bases lining up with TRDD3. Losses at the gene ends were 0 bases for V and 10 bases for J; bases not matched to a gene: 11. The germline V gene encodes CDR1 TSWWSYY and CDR2 QGS. This CDR3 contains 15 residues. CDR3 nucleotides: TGTGCTCTTGGGGAACTCCAGGGATATGGGGGAGGACTCATCTTT. Its protein product is CALGELQGYGGGLIF.

This clone was seen ten or more times. This DNA's translation differs at residue 5 from TCRdb's protein, which comes from a much larger clone; a read error is likely, and the protein shown is translated from the DNA. The J gene is TRDJ1, the V gene TRDV2; TRDD3 agrees at 13 bases. TCRdb carries no J gene annotation; the J gene was assigned here by matching the DNA with germline. Germline V gives CDR1 GEAIGNYY, CDR2 EKD. The CDR3 totals 17 residues. Germline trimming cut 3 bases from V and 10 bases from J; bases unmatched to any gene: 16. The CDR3: CACDAVTGGYAPVPLIF. The DNA of the CDR3 is TGTGCCTGTGACGCCGTGACTGGGGGATACGCGCCCGTTCCACTCATCTTT.